Listed here are 28 T cell receptor beta chains from one sample, sequenced in a study of blood T cell repertoires in COVID-19. Assay: immunoSEQ multiplex PCR; the TCRdb copy retains only in-frame clones and omits some. The table shows approximately 220,000 clones, with 70% to 90% occurring only once. The sequenced sample was PBMCs or T cells enriched from blood (not recorded which). The source of these receptors is a man aged 25 to 45 who had recovered from COVID-19.

This sequence joins TRBV9 and TRBJ2-5; TRBD1 matches 9 bases. The CDR3 has 15 residues. The germline V gene encodes CDR1 SGDLS and CDR2 YYNGEE. V trimming: 4 bases; J trimming: 1 base; junction bases outside the gene matches: 5. Here the CDR3 DNA reads TGTGCCAGCAGCTCCCGGACAGGGGCCCAAGAGACCCAGTACTTC. Protein sequence: CASSSRTGAQETQYF. Filled out from reference TRBV9 and TRBJ2-5, the complete variable domain reads DSGVTQTPKHLITATGQRVTLRCSPRSGDLSVYWYQQSLDQGLQFLIQYYNGEERAKGNILERFSAQQFPDLHSELNLSSLELGDSALYFCASSSRTGAQETQYFGPGTRLLVL.

This clone has a single count. The gene calls are TRBV7-2 and TRBJ2-3; 8 nucleotides line up with TRBD1. Germline-derived CDR1 and CDR2 are SGHTA and FQGNSA. CDR3 length equals 14 residues. V lost 9 bases and J lost 1; bases outside the gene matches: 6. CDR3 loop: CARRKGQGTDTQYF. CDR3 DNA: TGTGCCAGAAGGAAGGGACAGGGCACAGATACGCAGTATTTT.

The chain combines TRBV9 with TRBJ2-7; 13 bases align to TRBD2. This CDR3 has 16 amino acids. CDR1 and CDR2 (germline): SGDLS, YYNGEE. Unmatched junction bases numbered 8, after V lost 4 bases and J lost 4 bases. The CDR3 reads CASSTRLAGGSYEQYF. CDR3 DNA: TGTGCCAGCAGCACCCGACTAGCGGGGGGATCGTACGAGCAGTACTTC.

The chain has TRBV6-2 or TRBV6-3 and TRBJ1-1; TRBD1 matches at 10 bases. The J segment lost 0 bases and the V segment lost 3 bases, leaving 10 bases of the junction unmatched. Germline CDR1 and CDR2: MNHEY and SVGEGT. This CDR3 contains 18 residues. The CDR3 DNA follows: TGTGCCAGCAGTTATCTCGGACAGGGGGTCTTTATGAACACTGAAGCTTTCTTT. This translates into CASSYLGQGVFMNTEAFF.

The rearrangement uses TRBV5-1 and TRBJ2-3; TRBD1 agrees at 9 bases. The length of the CDR3 is 14 residues. Germline V lookup: CDR1 SGHRS, CDR2 YFSETQ. The V and J ends lost 4 bases and 3 bases, in that order; junction bases with no gene match: 3. CDR3 sequence (DNA): TGCGCCAGCAGCGGGGACAGGGTGACAGATACGCAGTATTTT. Its translation: CASSGDRVTDTQYF. Complete variable domain (other parts from reference TRBV5-1 and TRBJ2-3): KAGVTQTPRYLIKTRGQQVTLSCSPISGHRSVSWYQQTPGQGLQFLFEYFSETQRNKGNFPGRFSGRQFSNSRSEMNVSTLELGDSALYLCASSGDRVTDTQYFGPGTRLTVL.

The gene calls are TRBV24-1 and TRBJ2-7; the match to TRBD1 covers 8 bases. The CDR3 runs to 16 residues. The V segment lost 3 bases and the J segment 0 bases; nucleotides outside the gene matches: 6. Germline V lookup: CDR1 KGHDR, CDR2 SFDVKD. The CDR3 bases are TGTGCCACCAGTGATATTGGACAGGGAACCTCCTACGAGCAGTACTTC. Amino acids: CATSDIGQGTSYEQYF.

The rearrangement uses TRBV6-5 and TRBJ1-1, with D possibly TRBD1 on 6 matching bases. The CDR3 spans 13 residues. V was shortened by 7 bases and J by 1 base, with 10 bases between the two germline ends. The germline V gene encodes CDR1 MNHEY and CDR2 SVGAGI. As DNA, the CDR3 is TGTGCCAGCAATAGGGGGGGGAACACTGAAGCTTTCTTT. Encoded protein: CASNRGGNTEAFF.

The V and J genes are TRBV4-1 and TRBJ2-1; 7 bases match TRBD2. Germline trimming cut 3 bases from V and 6 bases from J; bases unmatched to any gene: 11. Germline values: CDR1 MGHRA, CDR2 YSYEKL. CDR3 length: 16 residues. For the CDR3, the DNA is TGCGCCAGCAGCCATTCCGGGACTACAACCCTCAATGAGCAGTTCTTC. It yields the protein CASSHSGTTTLNEQFF.

The DNA for the CDR3 is TGTGCCAGCAGCTTAGGTGAAGCTGGGAGACCCTACGAGCAGTACTTC. It translates to CASSLGEAGRPYEQYF. The chain couples TRBV11-2 to TRBJ2-7; D may be TRBD2 (5 bases). CDR1 and CDR2 (germline): SGHAT, FQNNGV. Between the trimmed V and J ends, which lost 1 base and 2 bases, there was a span of 15 bases. The CDR3 has 16 residues.

The chain employs TRBV5-1 and TRBJ1-6; 7 positions agree with TRBD1. CDR1 and CDR2 from the germline V gene are SGHRS and YFSETQ. This CDR3 is built from 16 residues. With V trimmed by 0 bases and J by 6 bases, 6 bases remained unmatched. The CDR3 region has the DNA TGCGCCAGCAGCTTGGGAGACAGGGTGGCTAATTCACCCCTCCACTTT. It yields the protein CASSLGDRVANSPLHF. The full variable domain, its missing parts supplied by reference TRBV5-1 and TRBJ1-6, is KAGVTQTPRYLIKTRGQQVTLSCSPISGHRSVSWYQQTPGQGLQFLFEYFSETQRNKGNFPGRFSGRQFSNSRSEMNVSTLELGDSALYLCASSLGDRVANSPLHFGNGTRLTVT.

The chain joins TRBV2 to TRBJ2-3, with a weak D call TRBD2 (6 bases). V shed 6 bases and J shed 4 bases, with 11 bases lying between them. CDR1 and CDR2 from the germline V gene are SNHLY and FYNNEI. This CDR3 is 13 amino acids long. CDR3 DNA: TGTGCCAGCAGAGGGGACTTTCCAGATACGCAGTATTTT. This translates into CASRGDFPDTQYF.

The J gene is TRBJ2-7, the V gene TRBV28, with TRBD1 matching over 8 bases. J gave up 2 bases and V 8 bases, and 5 bases lay outside the gene matches. Germline values: CDR1 MDHEN, CDR2 SYDVKM. The CDR3 totals 13 residues. DNA for the CDR3: TGTGCCAGCGTCAGGGGGCCCCCCTACGAGCAGTACTTC. Residues: CASVRGPPYEQYF. Filled out from reference TRBV28 and TRBJ2-7, the complete variable domain reads DVKVTQSSRYLVKRTGEKVFLECVQDMDHENMFWYRQDPGLGLRLIYFSYDVKMKEKGDIPEGYSVSREKKERFSLILESASTNQTSMYLCASVRGPPYEQYFGPGTRLTVT.

The sample holds a few counts of this clone. This sequence joins TRBV7-2 and TRBJ2-5, with TRBD2 identical over 7 bases. The germline V gene encodes CDR1 SGHTA and CDR2 FQGNSA. Unmatched junction bases numbered 8, after V lost 1 base and J lost 0 bases. CDR3 length equals 17 residues. The CDR3 here is CASSLVNWGGYQETQYF. The CDR3 nucleotides are TGTGCCAGCAGCTTAGTAAATTGGGGGGGATACCAAGAGACCCAGTACTTC.

V is TRBV21-1 and J is TRBJ2-2; TRBD2 is the table's D call and was not checked against the DNA. TRBV21-1 is a known pseudogene. The length of the CDR3 is 16 residues. DNA of the CDR3: TGTGCCAGCACCCCTAGCGGGGGGTCGTACACCGGGGAGCTGTTTTTT. Translation: CASTPSGGSYTGELFF.

The rearrangement uses TRBV3-1 (or the pseudogene TRBV3-2) and TRBJ1-5; D might be TRBD1 (5 bases). Trimming stripped 6 bases from V and 6 bases from J, with 15 bases between. CDR1 and CDR2 (germline): LGHDT, YNNKEL (reference sequence). The CDR3 runs to 14 residues. The CDR3 protein is CASRPQGLGQPQHF. CDR3 bases: TGTGCCAGCAGGCCCCAGGGTCTGGGTCAGCCCCAGCATTTT.

V usage is TRBV6-5 and J usage is TRBJ1-4; a possible D gene is TRBD1 (5 bases). V lost 6 bases to trimming and J lost 0 bases, with 11 bases between them. The germline V gene has CDR1 MNHEY and CDR2 SVGAGI. This CDR3 comprises 15 residues. The CDR3 nucleotides are TGTGCCAGCAGCTCTAGACAGACAACTAATGAAAAACTGTTTTTT. It codes for CASSSRQTTNEKLFF.

This chain joins TRBV10-2 and TRBJ2-1; a weak D match, TRBD2 (6 bases). Trimming pared 6 bases from V and 5 bases from J, leaving 11 bases between. Germline loops: CDR1 WSHSY, CDR2 SAAADI. There are 13 residues in the CDR3. This CDR3 is CASRASVNNEQFF. CDR3 coding DNA: TGCGCCAGCAGGGCTAGCGTAAACAATGAGCAGTTCTTC.

This chain joins TRBV12-3 or TRBV12-4 and TRBJ1-1, with TRBD1 as a possible D gene (5 bases). This CDR3 has 13 residues. The V end was cut by 3 bases, the J end by 7 bases, with 12 bases between. The CDR3 sequence: CASSLGEGVEAFF. The CDR3 DNA follows: TGTGCCAGCAGTTTGGGGGAGGGTGTTGAAGCTTTCTTT.

This chain links TRBV12-3 or TRBV12-4 with TRBJ2-7, with D possibly TRBD1 on 6 matching bases. The CDR3 sequence is 13 residues long. Between the trimmed V and J ends, which lost 5 bases and 0 bases, there was a span of 8 bases. The CDR3, as DNA: TGTGCCAGCAGTCACAGGGTCTCCTACGAGCAGTACTTC. It encodes CASSHRVSYEQYF.

The chain combines TRBV7-9 with TRBJ1-1, with D maybe TRBD1 (6 bases). Germline values: CDR1 SEHNR, CDR2 FQNEAQ (reference sequence). CDR3 size: 13 residues. V gave up 4 bases and J gave up 10 bases, with 16 bases separating them. The CDR3 bases are TGTGCCAGCAGCTCGAGTGGGGGCGCCTCAGCTTTCTTT. Protein product: CASSSSGGASAFF.

This clone was recorded at least ten times. This sample also contains other DNA sequences that code for the same CDR3. This chain links TRBV30 with TRBJ2-3; 7 positions match TRBD2. Germline V gene data show CDR1 as GTSNPN and CDR2 as SVGIG (reference sequence). The CDR3 consists of 15 residues. With 2 bases clipped from V and 0 bases from J, the junction kept 5 bases outside the gene matches. As DNA, the CDR3 is TGTGCCTGGAGTCTTGCGGGGGACAGCACAGATACGCAGTATTTT. This gives the protein CAWSLAGDSTDTQYF.

The genes are TRBV6-5 and TRBJ1-2; D perhaps matches TRBD1 (5 bases). Germline V gene sequence: CDR1 MNHEY, CDR2 SVGAGI. The CDR3 covers 14 residues. The ends were cut back, 2 bases at V and 1 base at J, with 8 bases in the middle. In DNA form, the CDR3 reads TGTGCCAGCAGTTACGACAGCCTTAACTATGGCTACACCTTC. Encoded protein: CASSYDSLNYGYTF.

This clone appeared a single time. J is TRBJ2-3 and V is TRBV13; TRBD2 matches at 10 bases. With V trimmed by 3 bases and J by 0 bases, 15 bases remained unmatched. The germline V gene has CDR1 PRHDT and CDR2 FYEKMQ (reference sequence). This CDR3 region has 20 residues. This CDR3 is CASSFMGWGSGGPSTDTQYF. In DNA, the CDR3 is TGTGCCAGCAGCTTTATGGGGTGGGGTAGCGGGGGGCCCAGCACAGATACGCAGTATTTT.

V and J are TRBV5-1 and TRBJ2-7, with 7 bases fitting TRBD1. The CDR3 spans 15 residues. V shed 0 bases and J 6 bases; nucleotides not matched to a gene: 9. Germline-derived CDR1 and CDR2 are SGHRS and YFSETQ. Here the CDR3 DNA reads TGCGCCAGCAGCTTGGAAGGTGACAGGGCATCCGAGCAGTACTTC. Residues: CASSLEGDRASEQYF.

V usage is TRBV5-6 and J usage is TRBJ1-2; 8 positions agree with TRBD1. The J segment lost 0 bases and the V segment lost 4 bases, leaving 8 bases of the junction unmatched. The CDR3 is 16 amino acids. Germline V gene sequence: CDR1 SGHDT, CDR2 YYEEEE. The CDR3 sequence: CASSQNQGATNYGYTF. The CDR3 DNA reads as TGTGCCAGCAGCCAGAACCAGGGGGCCACTAACTATGGCTACACCTTC.

The V gene is TRBV5-6, the J gene TRBJ2-7; D might be TRBD1 (6 bases). Germline assignment: CDR1 SGHDT and CDR2 YYEEEE. The CDR3 is made up of 15 amino acids. With 0 bases removed from V and 5 bases from J, the gap between germline ends came to 15 bases. CDR3 DNA: TGTGCCAGCAGCTTGGCTTGGGCAGAGGGGGACGAGCAGTACTTC. Translation gives CASSLAWAEGDEQYF.

The CDR3 coding sequence is TGTGCCTGGAATTCAGGGAATGAGCAGTTCTTC. This translates into CAWNSGNEQFF. J is TRBJ2-1 and V is TRBV30, with a tentative D call TRBD1 (5 bases). CDR1 is GTSNPN, CDR2 SVGIG, per germline (reference sequence). The CDR3 spans 11 residues. The V and J ends lost 4 bases and 7 bases respectively, with 8 bases between them.

J is TRBJ2-3 and V is TRBV19, with TRBD1 identical over 9 bases. CDR3 length equals 17 residues. V shed 1 base and J 2 bases; nucleotides not matched to a gene: 7. CDR1 is LNHDA, CDR2 SQIVND, per germline (reference sequence). Here the CDR3 reads CASSIVGTGRFTDTQYF. The DNA for the CDR3 is TGTGCCAGTAGTATAGTTGGGACAGGGCGCTTCACAGATACGCAGTATTTT.